This TCR beta chain was retrieved from a study of cytomegalovirus exposure and HLA in healthy donors. PCR involved 60 Vbeta and 13 Jbeta primers. Generated by immunoSEQ multiplex PCR, the TCRdb table keeps only in-frame clones and is missing some. Of around 140,000 clones in the sample, roughly four fifths were seen once. Remarks on this clone: What it binds is not known.

Whole-study results and caveats: Investigators reported approximately 150 TCR beta chains as tied to cytomegalovirus. CMV serostatus was the sole immune exposure information available. Association of 15,000 to 20,000 TCR beta sequences with HLA alleles was found at 0.05 false discovery rate in a later analysis.

CDR3 length: 15 residues. V was pared by 5 bases and J by 4 bases, with 7 bases of the junction left unmatched. Looked up from germline, CDR1 is SGDLS and CDR2 is YYNGEE. The receptor was isolated from a young man in good health and CMV-seropositive. The J gene is TRBJ2-2, the V gene TRBV9; 8 positions agree with TRBD1. Sequenced material: PBMCs. CDR3 in DNA: TGTGCCAGCAGTGCCACCGACAGGGGCACCGGGGAGCTGTTTTTT. Amino acids: CASSATDRGTGELFF.